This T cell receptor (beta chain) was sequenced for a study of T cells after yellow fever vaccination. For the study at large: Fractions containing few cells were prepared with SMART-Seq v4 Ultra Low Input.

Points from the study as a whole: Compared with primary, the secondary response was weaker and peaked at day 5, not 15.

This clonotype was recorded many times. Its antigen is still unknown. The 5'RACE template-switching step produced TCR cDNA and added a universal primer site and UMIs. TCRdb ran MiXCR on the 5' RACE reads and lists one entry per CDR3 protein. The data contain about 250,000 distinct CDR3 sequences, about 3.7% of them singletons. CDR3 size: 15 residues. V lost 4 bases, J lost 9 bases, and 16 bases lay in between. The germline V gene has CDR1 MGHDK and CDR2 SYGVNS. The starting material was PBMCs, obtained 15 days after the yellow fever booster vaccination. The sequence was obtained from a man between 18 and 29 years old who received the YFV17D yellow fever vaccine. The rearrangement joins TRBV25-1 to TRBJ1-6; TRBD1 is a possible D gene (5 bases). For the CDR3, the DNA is TGTGCCAGCAGTGCCCGTATGGGGGTGGCTTCACCCCTCCACTTT. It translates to CASSARMGVASPLHF. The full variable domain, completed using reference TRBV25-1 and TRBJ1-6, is EADIYQTPRYLVIGTGKKITLECSQTMGHDKMYWYQQDPGMELHLIHYSYGVNSTEKGDLSSESTVSRIRTEHFPLTLESARPSHTSQYLCASSARMGVASPLHFGNGTRLTVT.